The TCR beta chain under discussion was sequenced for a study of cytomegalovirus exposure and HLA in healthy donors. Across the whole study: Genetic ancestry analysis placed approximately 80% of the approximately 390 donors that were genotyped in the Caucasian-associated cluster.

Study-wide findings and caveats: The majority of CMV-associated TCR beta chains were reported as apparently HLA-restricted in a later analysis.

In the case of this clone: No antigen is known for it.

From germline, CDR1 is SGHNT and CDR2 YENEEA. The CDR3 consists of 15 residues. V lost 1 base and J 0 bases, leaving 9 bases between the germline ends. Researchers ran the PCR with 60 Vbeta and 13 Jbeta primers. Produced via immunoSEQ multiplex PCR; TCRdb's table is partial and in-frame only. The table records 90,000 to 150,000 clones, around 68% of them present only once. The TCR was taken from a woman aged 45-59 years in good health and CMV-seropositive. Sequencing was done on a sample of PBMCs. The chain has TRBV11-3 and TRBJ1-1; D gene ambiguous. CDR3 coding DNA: TGTGCCAGCAGCTTAGGGACTGATCTGAACACTGAAGCTTTCTTT. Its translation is CASSLGTDLNTEAFF.